A single sample is the source of the 3 T cell receptor beta chains below, sequenced in a study of Ad26.COV2.S vaccination and SARS-CoV-2 variants. The treatment here: some 20 received Ad26.COV2.S at low or high dose, single or two shots; roughly 5 received placebo; per-sample allocation not given. Collection of the samples took place on day 63 after the first injection of vaccine or placebo. Profiled with immunoSEQ multiplex PCR; TCRdb holds only in-frame clones, not every one. The sample carries approximately 460,000 clones, about nine tenths recorded once. Specimen: peripheral blood, collected in a trial of Ad26.COV2.S vaccine versus placebo. The receptors stem from a person aged 18-60 years who received the Ad26.COV2.S COVID-19 vaccine or a placebo.

The chain couples TRBV5-1 to TRBJ2-3; 13 bases are a match to TRBD2. The length of the CDR3 is 16 residues. V was clipped by 3 bases and J by 6 bases; unmatched bases: 7. Germline assignment: CDR1 SGHRS and CDR2 YFSETQ. The CDR3 protein is CASSSGLAGSIDTQYF. The CDR3 DNA is TGCGCCAGCAGCTCGGGACTAGCGGGATCTATTGATACGCAGTATTTT. Full variable domain (outside the CDR3, taken from reference TRBV5-1 and TRBJ2-3): KAGVTQTPRYLIKTRGQQVTLSCSPISGHRSVSWYQQTPGQGLQFLFEYFSETQRNKGNFPGRFSGRQFSNSRSEMNVSTLELGDSALYLCASSSGLAGSIDTQYFGPGTRLTVL.

The chain links TRBV6-2 or TRBV6-3 to TRBJ2-7; 7 positions agree with TRBD1. J lost 3 bases, V lost 6 bases, and 8 bases had no gene match. Per germline, CDR1 MNHEY and CDR2 SVGEGT. This CDR3 has 14 amino acids. The CDR3 loop reads CASSHPDRFYEQYF. The DNA for the CDR3 is TGTGCCAGCAGCCACCCGGACAGGTTCTACGAGCAGTACTTC.

CDR3 bases: TGTGCCAGCAGCGTTACCCCCTCGTTCGAGCAGTACTTC. It is translated as CASSVTPSFEQYF. This rearrangement joins TRBV5-5 to TRBJ2-7, with D hard to call. CDR3 length equals 13 residues. V was clipped by 4 bases and J by 6 bases, with 14 bases between them. Germline V gene sequence: CDR1 SGHKS, CDR2 YYEKEE (reference sequence). Variable domain in full (rest from reference TRBV5-5 and TRBJ2-7): DAGVTQSPTHLIKTRGQQVTLRCSPISGHKSVSWYQQVLGQGPQFIFQYYEKEERGRGNFPDRFSARQFPNYSSELNVNALLLGDSALYLCASSVTPSFEQYFGPGTRLTVT.